These T cell receptor beta chains were read from a single sample in a study of T cell responses to AZD1222 COVID-19 vaccine. Sequenced by immunoSEQ multiplex PCR; TCRdb stores in-frame clones only, minus some. The sample records approximately 200,000 clones, approximately 94% being singletons. Here the sequenced sample was peripheral blood, taken on day 0 of AZD1222 vaccination. These receptors were collected from an adult in good health. Both conserved end residues are part of each CDR3. Each record gives: clone size, V gene, D gene, J gene, CDR3 DNA, CDR3 protein. A D gene is named only where the DNA matches it firmly. Clone size appears in some rows only: once, few, many, or a class for an expanded clone.

clone_size: once; v_call: TRBV27; d_call: NA; j_call: TRBJ2-3; cdr3_nt: TGTGCCAGCAGTTTATGGGCCAGCGGCACTAGCACAGATACGCAGTATTTT; cdr3_aa: CASSLWASGTSTDTQYF
clone_size: NA; v_call: TRBV6-4; d_call: TRBD2; j_call: TRBJ2-2; cdr3_nt: TGTGCCAGCAGTGTAGCGGGAGGAGGCACCGGGGAGCTGTTTTTT; cdr3_aa: CASSVAGGGTGELFF
clone_size: NA; v_call: TRBV11-2; d_call: NA; j_call: TRBJ1-6; cdr3_nt: TGTGCCAGCAGCCTCATGAGAGGGGGATCACCCCTCCACTTT; cdr3_aa: CASSLMRGGSPLHF
clone_size: NA; v_call: TRBV19; d_call: NA; j_call: TRBJ1-5; cdr3_nt: TGTGCCAGCATGACCGGAGGAAGCAATCAGCCCCAGCATTTT; cdr3_aa: CASMTGGSNQPQHF
clone_size: NA; v_call: TRBV6-2/TRBV6-3; d_call: NA; j_call: TRBJ1-5; cdr3_nt: TGTGCCAGCAGTTACAGTTTTCCGGAGGGGTTGGTTAATCAGCCCCAGCATTTT; cdr3_aa: CASSYSFPEGLVNQPQHF
clone_size: NA; v_call: TRBV27; d_call: NA; j_call: TRBJ2-7; cdr3_nt: TGTGCCAGCAGTCCCCGAACCCAGATGGGGGGCCTTTCCTACGAGCAGTACTTC; cdr3_aa: CASSPRTQMGGLSYEQYF
clone_size: NA; v_call: TRBV25-1; d_call: TRBD2; j_call: TRBJ2-7; cdr3_nt: TGTGCCAGCAGTGCTATGTCACCTAGCGGGACCTACGAGCAGTACTTC; cdr3_aa: CASSAMSPSGTYEQYF
clone_size: NA; v_call: TRBV7-2; d_call: NA; j_call: TRBJ1-1; cdr3_nt: TGTGCCAGCAGCCCCCCCCACAGGATGGCAGAAGCTTTCTTT; cdr3_aa: CASSPPHRMAEAFF
clone_size: NA; v_call: TRBV4-1; d_call: NA; j_call: TRBJ1-1; cdr3_nt: TGCGCCAGCAGCTTGGGTGGGGGCCAAAATGAAGCTTTCTTT; cdr3_aa: CASSLGGGQNEAFF
clone_size: few; v_call: TRBV19; d_call: TRBD1; j_call: TRBJ2-7; cdr3_nt: TGTGCCAGTAGAGGACAGGGGGCTGACGAGCAGTACTTC; cdr3_aa: CASRGQGADEQYF
clone_size: NA; v_call: TRBV23-1; d_call: NA; j_call: TRBJ1-4; cdr3_nt: TGCGCCAGCAGTCCGGGGTCCCGTGGTGAAAAACTGTTTTTT; cdr3_aa: CASSPGSRGEKLFF
clone_size: NA; v_call: TRBV5-5; d_call: NA; j_call: TRBJ2-3; cdr3_nt: TGTGCCAGCAGCTTGGAGGGACTTGGAACTGATACGCAGTATTTT; cdr3_aa: CASSLEGLGTDTQYF